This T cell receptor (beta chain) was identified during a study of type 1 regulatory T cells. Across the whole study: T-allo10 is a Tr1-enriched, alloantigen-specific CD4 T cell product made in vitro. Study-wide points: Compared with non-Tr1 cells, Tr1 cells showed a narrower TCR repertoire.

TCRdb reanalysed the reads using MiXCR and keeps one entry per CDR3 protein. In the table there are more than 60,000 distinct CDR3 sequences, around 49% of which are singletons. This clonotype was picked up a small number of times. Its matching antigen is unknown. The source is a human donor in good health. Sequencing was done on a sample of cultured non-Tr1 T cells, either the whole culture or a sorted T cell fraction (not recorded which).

This CDR3 is CASSPSDRASSGANVLTF. The DNA for the CDR3 is TGCGCCAGCAGCCCCTCGGACAGGGCCAGCTCTGGGGCCAACGTCCTGACTTTC. The chain is built from TRBV5-1 and TRBJ2-6; 8 bases fit TRBD1. Germline loops: CDR1 SGHRS, CDR2 YFSETQ. V was pared by 4 bases and J by 0 bases, with 9 bases of the junction left unmatched. The CDR3 contains 18 residues.